The 18 T cell receptor beta chains presented below share a single source sample, sequenced in a study of OX40 agonist ivuxolimab in advanced cancers. Using immunoSEQ multiplex PCR, the repertoire was profiled, and TCRdb retains in-frame clones only, with some absent. The sample has around 57,000 clones, about nine tenths seen once. The specimen comprised CD4+ or CD8+ T cells sorted from blood, sampled in a trial of the OX40 agonist ivuxolimab. Receptors were obtained from an adult with an advanced solid tumor such as melanoma, head and neck, liver or kidney cancer.

V usage is TRBV19 and J usage is TRBJ1-5; the match to TRBD1 covers 8 bases. CDR3 size: 15 residues. V lost 3 bases, J lost 4 bases, and 5 bases stayed unmatched. The V gene's germline CDR1 is LNHDA and CDR2 SQIVND (reference sequence). CDR3 loop: CASSIWTGLNQPQHF. The DNA of the CDR3 is TGTGCCAGTAGTATTTGGACAGGGCTGAATCAGCCCCAGCATTTT.

J is TRBJ2-1 and V is TRBV4-3; TRBD2 agrees at 12 bases. Germline lookup yields CDR1 LGHNA and CDR2 YSLEER. V gave up 1 base and J gave up 10 bases; unmatched junction bases: 5. The CDR3 loop spans 15 amino acids. The DNA of the CDR3 is TGCGCCAGCAGCCAAGTTCTAGCGGGGGGGCAGGAGCAGTTCTTC. Its translation: CASSQVLAGGQEQFF.

V and J are TRBV10-3 and TRBJ2-3, with a tentative D call TRBD2 (6 bases). The V gene lost 4 bases and the J gene lost 2 bases, with 16 bases spanning the gap. This CDR3 is 16 amino acids long. Germline values: CDR1 ENHRY, CDR2 SYGVKD. CDR3 region: CAISGGSGYATDTQYF. The CDR3 nucleotides read TGTGCCATCAGTGGAGGTAGCGGTTACGCCACAGATACGCAGTATTTT.

This clone was recorded at least ten times. The chain employs TRBV9 and TRBJ1-2; D uncertain. Trimming took 4 bases from V and 6 from J, leaving 22 bases between them. Germline V gives CDR1 SGDLS, CDR2 YYNGEE. This CDR3 contains 16 residues. The CDR3 spells CASSPHPGGAFDGYTF. The CDR3 DNA is TGTGCCAGCAGCCCCCACCCGGGCGGCGCCTTTGATGGCTACACCTTC.

This chain links TRBV6-5 with TRBJ2-1; D is uncertain. Germline V lookup: CDR1 MNHEY, CDR2 SVGAGI. Deletions cut 2 bases from V and 4 bases from J, with 6 bases between. The CDR3 has 13 residues. The CDR3 spells CASSYLRYNEQFF. DNA for the CDR3: TGTGCCAGCAGTTACCTCCGTTACAATGAGCAGTTCTTC.

This chain uses TRBV7-3 with TRBJ2-3; 9 positions agree with TRBD2. Germline V CDR1 and CDR2: SGHTA, FQGTGA. This CDR3 region has 17 residues. Germline trimming cut 4 bases from V and 1 base from J; bases unmatched to any gene: 9. CDR3 loop: CASSSGTSSGGTDTQYF. The CDR3 DNA is TGTGCCAGCAGCTCCGGGACTAGCTCAGGAGGCACAGATACGCAGTATTTT. The complete variable domain, with remaining parts taken from reference TRBV7-3 and TRBJ2-3, reads GAGVSQTPSNKVTEKGKYVELRCDPISGHTALYWYRQSLGQGPEFLIYFQGTGAADDSGLPNDRFFAVRPEGSVSTLKIQRTERGDSAVYLCASSSGTSSGGTDTQYFGPGTRLTVL.

The chain uses TRBV27 and TRBJ2-1, with 11 bases fitting TRBD2. With V trimmed by 2 bases and J by 8 bases, 8 bases remained unmatched. Looked up from germline, CDR1 is MNHEY and CDR2 is SMNVEV (reference sequence). The CDR3 is made up of 16 amino acids. The CDR3 protein is CASSLLSGGASHEQFF. DNA for the CDR3: TGTGCCAGCAGTTTACTTAGCGGGGGGGCCTCTCATGAGCAGTTCTTC.

The gene calls are TRBV2 and TRBJ1-4; unclear D gene. The V end lost 2 bases, the J end lost 0 bases, and 7 bases lay between the germline ends. CDR1 and CDR2 from the germline V gene are SNHLY and FYNNEI. This CDR3 is built from 15 residues. CDR3 residues: CASSESKATNEKLFF. CDR3 coding DNA: TGTGCCAGCAGTGAAAGTAAGGCAACTAATGAAAAACTGTTTTTT.

The J gene is TRBJ2-4, the V gene TRBV11-3; 9 nucleotides line up with TRBD1. CDR1 is SGHNT, CDR2 YENEEA, per germline. Germline trimming cut 4 bases from V and 1 base from J; bases unmatched to any gene: 17. The CDR3 is made up of 20 amino acids. In DNA form, the CDR3 reads TGTGCCAGCAGCTCTGATACCGGGACAGGGTATGGATGGGCCAAAAACATTCAGTACTTC. Translated: CASSSDTGTGYGWAKNIQYF.

Only one count was recorded for this clone. The gene calls are TRBV4-2 and TRBJ2-3; D is unresolved. V gave up 0 bases and J gave up 3 bases, with 10 bases separating them. CDR3 length equals 15 residues. Germline V gene lookup returns CDR1 LGHNA and CDR2 YNFKEQ. The CDR3 loop reads CASSQEGSVTDTQYF. For the CDR3, the DNA is TGTGCCAGCAGCCAAGAGGGTAGTGTGACAGATACGCAGTATTTT.

The J gene is TRBJ1-4, the V gene TRBV15, with D perhaps matching TRBD1 (5 bases). Between the trimmed V and J ends, which lost 5 bases and 13 bases, there was a span of 23 bases. The germline gives CDR1 LNHNV, CDR2 YYDKDF (reference sequence). This CDR3 spans 15 amino acids. This CDR3 is CATSLDGAGSRGLFF. In nucleotides, the CDR3 is TGTGCCACCAGCCTAGACGGGGCGGGGTCACGAGGACTGTTTTTT. Full variable domain (remainder filled in from reference TRBV15 and TRBJ1-4): DAMVIQNPRYQVTQFGKPVTLSCSQTLNHNVMYWYQQKSSQAPKLLFHYYDKDFNNEADTPDNFQSRRPNTSFCFLDIRSPGLGDTAMYLCATSLDGAGSRGLFFGSGTQLSVL.

The chain combines TRBV7-8 with TRBJ2-1; maybe TRBD1 (5 bases). Deletions cut 3 bases from V and 6 bases from J, with 24 bases between. The CDR3 sequence is 18 residues long. Looked up from germline, CDR1 is SGHVS and CDR2 is FQNEAQ. The CDR3: CASSLVGIQLGLGNEQFF. In DNA form, the CDR3 reads TGTGCCAGCAGCTTGGTTGGGATCCAGTTGGGGCTTGGCAATGAGCAGTTCTTC.

The gene calls are TRBV19 and TRBJ1-1; the D gene is possibly TRBD1 (6 bases). With 3 bases removed from V and 6 bases from J, the gap between germline ends came to 8 bases. CDR3 length: 12 residues. Germline CDR1 LNHDA, CDR2 SQIVND (reference sequence). CDR3 nucleotides: TGTGCCAGTAGTATGGGGGGGCCTGAAGCTTTCTTT. Translating it yields CASSMGGPEAFF.

Notes on this clone: The identical CDR3 is also encoded by other nucleotide sequences in the sample. This sequence joins TRBV30 and TRBJ1-3; D gene unclear. Germline CDR1 reads GTSNPN; CDR2 reads SVGIG (reference sequence). Between the trimmed V and J ends, which lost 0 bases and 7 bases, there was a span of 7 bases. This CDR3 spans 12 amino acids. CDR3 nucleotide sequence: TGTGCCTGGAGTGTACTCGGTAACACCATATATTTT. Encoded protein: CAWSVLGNTIYF.

The chain uses TRBV11-2 and TRBJ2-3; D is possibly TRBD1 (6 bases). CDR1 and CDR2 from the germline V gene are SGHAT and FQNNGV. The CDR3 contains 15 residues. The germline V and J ends were trimmed by 6 bases and 7 bases, with 20 bases remaining between them. CDR3 residues: CASSTDRFEGYTQYF. The CDR3 region has the DNA TGTGCCAGCAGTACCGACAGGTTCGAGGGATATACGCAGTATTTT.

The chain combines TRBV11-2 with TRBJ2-3; no firm D call. CDR3 length: 11 amino acids. CDR1 is SGHAT and CDR2 is FQNNGV in the germline V gene. The V and J ends lost 2 bases and 7 bases respectively, with 4 bases between them. This chain's CDR3 is CASSLLHTQYF. CDR3 bases: TGTGCCAGCAGCTTATTACATACGCAGTATTTT.

In regard to this clone: The same CDR3 is also encoded by other DNA sequences in this sample. V gene TRBV7-3 combines with J gene TRBJ2-1; 10 bases are shared with TRBD2. The CDR3 covers 15 residues. CDR1 SGHTA and CDR2 FQGTGA come from the germline V gene. The J segment lost 7 bases and the V segment lost 2 bases, leaving 5 bases of the junction unmatched. CDR3 sequence (DNA): TGTGCCAGCAGCTTAGTTCTAGCGGGAGCGAATGAGCAGTTCTTC. Its translation is CASSLVLAGANEQFF. Supplemented by reference TRBV7-3 and TRBJ2-1, the full variable domain reads GAGVSQTPSNKVTEKGKYVELRCDPISGHTALYWYRQSLGQGPEFLIYFQGTGAADDSGLPNDRFFAVRPEGSVSTLKIQRTERGDSAVYLCASSLVLAGANEQFFGPGTRLTVL.

V usage is TRBV30 and J usage is TRBJ2-7, with no clear D. Germline V CDR1 and CDR2: GTSNPN, SVGIG (reference sequence). Trimming stripped 0 bases from V and 6 bases from J, with 12 bases between. The CDR3 is 13 amino acids. The CDR3: CAWSVADAFEQYF. CDR3 sequence (DNA): TGTGCCTGGAGTGTAGCTGACGCATTCGAGCAGTACTTC.